This section outlines one T cell receptor beta chain sequence together with its context. This clone appeared once. What this receptor recognizes is not known. Base qualities are not recorded, but no much larger clone differs from it by a single base. For sequencing of the TCRbeta CDR3 region, genomic DNA was extracted from the sorted cells. TCRbeta CDR3 regions were sequenced using the immunoSEQ Assay. The table was pulled from immuneACCESS by TCRdb, which kept in-frame rearrangements only. Such tables lose some clones; where checked, under half of the loss comes from unresolved V genes, and the rest has no known cause. For this sample there are approximately 46,000 clones; 60% to 80% appear just once. About 2.4% of the sample is taken by the ten largest. Patients with autoimmune disease history or receiving systemic immunosuppression were excluded from the trial. Peripheral blood for TCR sequencing was collected from all dose cohorts at baseline, on cycle 4 day 1, and on cycle 7 day 1. Samples came from an open-label, multicenter, first-in-human phase I dose-escalation trial of ivuxolimab. Adults with locally advanced or metastatic melanoma, renal cell, hepatocellular, or head and neck squamous cell carcinoma were enrolled in the trial. Before TCR sequencing, CD4+ T cells and CD8+ T cells from peripheral blood were sorted into separate populations.

The entry originates in a study of OX40 agonist ivuxolimab in advanced cancers. A note on the overall study: Ivuxolimab was an agonistic, fully human IgG2 monoclonal antibody directed against OX40 (CD134), a costimulatory receptor. Intravenous ivuxolimab was administered to patients every 2 weeks at six dose levels: 0.01, 0.1, 0.3, 1.5, 3 and 10 mg/kg. Of the 50 to 55 patients in dose escalation, 19 had hepatocellular carcinoma, roughly 15 had melanoma, 9 had renal cell carcinoma and 9 had head and neck cancer. The dose-escalation cohort was around 84% male with a mean age of approximately 60 years, ranging from 23 to 79. Prior anti-PD-1, anti-PD-L1 or anti-CTLA-4 therapy was permitted, and checkpoint inhibitors had been received by less than 45% of dose-escalation patients. Partial responses occurred in three dose-escalation patients, of whom one had hepatocellular carcinoma and two had cutaneous melanoma. The purpose of peripheral TCRbeta sequencing was to test whether ivuxolimab changed TCR sequence diversity and led to clonal T-cell expansion. The monotherapy dose-escalation portion (N of about 50 patients) of the phase I ivuxolimab trial is reported in the paper. Results and caveats for the whole study, not just this receptor: After ivuxolimab, expanded clones were on average more numerous among CD8+ T cells than among CD4+ T cells. In partial responders in the 0.1-3.0 mg/kg groups, normalized peripheral clonal expansion was found to be among the lowest, especially among CD8+ T cells. Antigen specificity was not determined for the clonally expanded peripheral T cells. At doses of 0.1 to 3.0 mg/kg, clonal expansion of both CD4+ and CD8+ T cells in blood was seen between baseline and week 6. Low levels of normalized T-cell clonal expansion were also seen in some patients who did not respond.

The sequences come from CD4+ or CD8+ T cells sorted from blood, collected in a trial of the OX40 agonist ivuxolimab. The TCR originated in an adult with an advanced solid tumor such as melanoma, head and neck, liver or kidney cancer.

Here is the DNA: TGTGCCAGCAGCGGGTCCCGGGGAAACACAGATACGCAGTATTTT. This translates into CASSGSRGNTDTQYF. The V gene is TRBV9 and the J gene is TRBJ2-3; possibly the D gene is TRBD2, per 5 matching bases. Reading the germline V gene gives CDR1 SGDLS and CDR2 YYNGEE. The CDR3, from cysteine to phenylalanine, totals 15 residues. Only the CDR3 DNA stays, 45 bases, in frame from base 1. V loses 3 bases of germline sequence and J loses 2 bases, and the interval between the two ends is 13 bases.